These 20 T cell receptor beta chains came from one sample sequenced in a study of cytomegalovirus exposure and HLA in healthy donors. The PCR contained 60 Vbeta and 13 Jbeta primers. TCRdb's table, derived via immunoSEQ multiplex PCR, lists solely in-frame clones and lacks some. This table has about 150,000 clones, more than 60% appearing once. Sequenced input: PBMCs. These receptors were obtained from a man between 18 and 29 years old in good health and CMV-seropositive.

This clone has a handful of counts. The gene calls are TRBV5-1 and TRBJ2-3, with D possibly matching TRBD2 (5 bases). Trimming took 6 bases from V and 6 from J, leaving 23 bases between them. Germline loops: CDR1 SGHRS, CDR2 YFSETQ. The CDR3 sequence is 16 residues long. The CDR3 sequence is CASTNLASGSGDTQYF. The CDR3 DNA sequence: TGCGCCAGCACCAACCTGGCGTCGGGGAGCGGTGATACGCAGTATTTT. The whole variable domain, filled in from reference TRBV5-1 and TRBJ2-3, reads KAGVTQTPRYLIKTRGQQVTLSCSPISGHRSVSWYQQTPGQGLQFLFEYFSETQRNKGNFPGRFSGRQFSNSRSEMNVSTLELGDSALYLCASTNLASGSGDTQYFGPGTRLTVL.

V gene TRBV2 combines with J gene TRBJ2-3; TRBD2 matches at 9 bases. There are 16 residues in the CDR3. The germline V gene encodes CDR1 SNHLY and CDR2 FYNNEI. The junction had 4 bases not matched to a gene; V was cut back by 0 bases and J by 3 bases. The CDR3 region has the DNA TGTGCCAGCAGTGAAGCGAGCGGGAGGTCGACAGATACGCAGTATTTT. This sequence encodes CASSEASGRSTDTQYF. Based on the CDR3 plus reference TRBV2 and TRBJ2-3, the full variable domain is EPEVTQTPSHQVTQMGQEVILRCVPISNHLYFYWYRQILGQKVEFLVSFYNNEISEKSEIFDDQFSVERPDGSNFTLKIRSTKLEDSAMYFCASSEASGRSTDTQYFGPGTRLTVL.

Points on this clone: At the DNA level, this CDR3 is encoded by other sequences in the same sample as well. The genes are TRBV5-1 and TRBJ1-4, with unresolved D. The CDR3 is made up of 14 amino acids. Trimming took off 5 bases at V and 3 bases at J, with 11 bases between the two ends. Germline-derived CDR1 and CDR2 are SGHRS and YFSETQ. Written as DNA, the CDR3 is TGCGCCAGCAGAGACGGTGCGGCTAATGAAAAACTGTTTTTT. Its translation is CASRDGAANEKLFF.

The chain combines TRBV29-1 with TRBJ2-5; 13 nucleotides align to TRBD2. Gene TRBJ2-7 matches the end of the DNA better, so the J call may be wrong. This CDR3 has 14 residues. Germline loops: CDR1 SQVTM, CDR2 ANQGSEA. The CDR3 here is CSVKTSGRGYEQYF. CDR3 DNA: TGCAGCGTGAAAACTAGCGGGAGGGGGTACGAGCAGTACTTC.

The chain recombines TRBV5-1 with TRBJ2-1; TRBD2 agrees at 8 bases. The length of the CDR3 is 18 residues. CDR1 is SGHRS, CDR2 YFSETQ, per germline. Trimming cost V 7 bases and J 2 bases; bases outside gene matches: 17. The CDR3 DNA sequence: TGCGCCAGCTCCCGAGGAAGCGGGAGTGATGTAGCCTACAATGAGCAGTTCTTC. Amino acids: CASSRGSGSDVAYNEQFF.

This chain uses TRBV6-5 with TRBJ2-7, with no clear D. CDR1 is MNHEY, CDR2 SVGAGI, per germline. This CDR3 comprises 13 residues. Trimming pared 1 base from V and 5 bases from J, leaving 9 bases between. The CDR3 here is CASSYLESNEQYF. DNA of the CDR3: TGTGCCAGCAGTTACTTGGAGTCGAACGAGCAGTACTTC.

J is TRBJ1-1 and V is TRBV6-5; the D is unclear. Trimming shortened V by 6 bases and J by 0 bases, and 11 bases separated the two germline ends. The CDR3 runs 14 residues. Germline V gene lookup returns CDR1 MNHEY and CDR2 SVGAGI. Here the CDR3 DNA reads TGTGCCAGCAGAATACAGTTTATGAACACTGAAGCTTTCTTT. Its translation is CASRIQFMNTEAFF.

The chain has TRBV19 and TRBJ1-2; weak D call: TRBD1 (5 bases). The CDR3 extends over 13 amino acids. Germline V gene data show CDR1 as LNHDA and CDR2 as SQIVND (reference sequence). V shed 7 bases and J shed 4 bases, with 13 bases lying between them. CDR3 protein: CASTRTPLYGYTF. The DNA of the CDR3 is TGTGCCAGTACCAGGACACCGCTCTATGGCTACACCTTC.

The chain recombines TRBV2 with TRBJ2-5; TRBD1 agrees at 7 bases. The CDR3 sequence is 14 residues long. Germline V gene data show CDR1 as SNHLY and CDR2 as FYNNEI. V gave up 6 bases and J gave up 0 bases; unmatched junction bases: 4. This CDR3 is CASRVGQYQETQYF. In DNA, the CDR3 is TGTGCCAGCAGGGTGGGACAGTACCAAGAGACCCAGTACTTC.

The V call is TRBV28, the J call TRBJ2-7, with 10 bases identical to TRBD1. Trimming took 6 bases from V and 5 from J; bases not matched to a gene: 10. The CDR3 runs to 15 residues. Per the germline V gene, CDR1 is MDHEN and CDR2 is SYDVKM. This CDR3 is CASRSRGTGVNEQYF. CDR3 DNA: TGTGCCAGCAGATCCCGCGGGACAGGGGTGAACGAGCAGTACTTC.

The chain links TRBV5-1 to TRBJ1-1, with D unclear. Trimming shortened V by 4 bases and J by 4 bases, and 17 bases separated the two germline ends. Per the germline V gene, CDR1 is SGHRS and CDR2 is YFSETQ. The CDR3 spans 15 residues. The CDR3 is CASSQVAGRSTEAFF. CDR3 in DNA: TGCGCCAGCAGCCAGGTCGCGGGTCGAAGCACTGAAGCTTTCTTT.

The chain is built from TRBV5-8 and TRBJ1-1, with no clear D. This CDR3 region has 13 residues. Trimming stripped 1 base from V and 6 bases from J, with 10 bases between. The germline CDR1 and CDR2 sequences are SGHTS and YDEGEE. This CDR3 is CASSLRGLAEAFF. In nucleotides, the CDR3 is TGTGCCAGCAGCTTGAGAGGGCTGGCTGAAGCTTTCTTT.

This chain joins TRBV4-1 and TRBJ1-1; D remains unclear. CDR1 MGHRA and CDR2 YSYEKL come from the germline V gene. V gave up 5 bases and J gave up 1 base, with 14 bases separating them. The CDR3 is 15 residues long. The CDR3 DNA sequence: TGCGCCAGCAGCTCCACACGAGGAACGAACACTGAAGCTTTCTTT. Amino acids: CASSSTRGTNTEAFF.

The chain carries TRBV28 and TRBJ2-7, with D uncertain. The CDR3 has 11 amino acids. V lost 5 bases to trimming and J lost 7 bases, with 9 bases between them. CDR1 MDHEN and CDR2 SYDVKM come from the germline V gene. The CDR3 DNA reads TGTGCCAGCAGTCCTTGGCAGGAGCAGTACTTC. Amino acids: CASSPWQEQYF.

The chain links TRBV30 to TRBJ2-3; 9 bases fit TRBD2. The CDR3 is 14 amino acids. With 1 base clipped from V and 5 bases from J, the junction kept 4 bases outside the gene matches. Germline V gene lookup returns CDR1 GTSNPN and CDR2 SVGIG (reference sequence). The CDR3, as DNA: TGTGCCTGGAGTGCTTTAGCGGGAGAAGATACGCAGTATTTT. As protein: CAWSALAGEDTQYF.

This chain links TRBV7-9 with TRBJ1-1, with 9 bases aligning to TRBD1. CDR3 length equals 16 residues. CDR1 and CDR2 (germline): SEHNR, FQNEAQ (reference sequence). Trimming removed 6 bases from V and 3 bases from J; junction bases left unmatched: 11. The CDR3 DNA is TGTGCCAGCAGGCTGGGACAGGGAAATTTTTACACTGAAGCTTTCTTT. This encodes CASRLGQGNFYTEAFF.

Comment on this clone: An end of the junction does not agree with germline; a read error may underlie this. The chain couples TRBV30 to TRBJ1-2, with 12 positions matching TRBD1. The CDR3 loop spans 14 amino acids. Per germline, CDR1 GTSNPN and CDR2 SVGIG (reference sequence). CDR3 region: CASRDRGRWDGYPF. DNA for the CDR3: TGTGCCTCCCGGGACAGGGGGCGCTGGGATGGCTACCCCTTC.

V is TRBV28 and J is TRBJ2-6, with 7 nucleotides matching TRBD1. The CDR3 is 15 amino acids. With V trimmed by 6 bases and J by 2 bases, 4 bases remained unmatched. Germline V gene data show CDR1 as MDHEN and CDR2 as SYDVKM. The CDR3, as DNA: TGTGCCAGCAGGCACGGGACAGCTGGGGCCAACGTCCTGACTTTC. It yields the protein CASRHGTAGANVLTF. Full variable domain (outside the CDR3, taken from reference TRBV28 and TRBJ2-6): DVKVTQSSRYLVKRTGEKVFLECVQDMDHENMFWYRQDPGLGLRLIYFSYDVKMKEKGDIPEGYSVSREKKERFSLILESASTNQTSMYLCASRHGTAGANVLTFGAGSRLTVL.

The chain has TRBV6-6 and TRBJ1-5; D may be TRBD1 (5 bases). Germline CDR1 reads MNHNY; CDR2 reads SVGAGI (reference sequence). There are 14 residues in the CDR3. V lost 5 bases and J lost 4, with 12 bases in between. The CDR3 spells CASSPGLTNQPQHF. CDR3 sequence (DNA): TGTGCCAGCAGTCCGGGACTCACGAATCAGCCCCAGCATTTT.

The V and J genes are TRBV10-2 and TRBJ2-7; D gene ambiguous. V was clipped by 7 bases and J by 5 bases, with 15 bases between them. This CDR3 is 13 amino acids long. The germline gives CDR1 WSHSY, CDR2 SAAADI. The CDR3 DNA follows: TGCGCCAGCAAAAGTGAACAGTATCACGAGCAGTACTTC. It specifies CASKSEQYHEQYF.